These 29 T cell receptor beta chains share one sample of origin, sequenced in a study of Ad26.COV2.S vaccination and SARS-CoV-2 variants. Sample treatment: roughly 18 received Ad26.COV2.S at low or high dose, single or two shots; about 5 received placebo; per-sample allocation not given. It was on day 63 after the first vaccine or placebo injection that samples were taken. Data came from immunoSEQ multiplex PCR; TCRdb stores just in-frame clones and leaves some out. This sample carries around 310,000 clones, roughly 90% of them seen once, and the ten largest clones take 4.5% to 5.5%. The sequenced sample was peripheral blood, obtained in a trial of Ad26.COV2.S vaccine versus placebo. Receptors were obtained from a person between 18 and 60 years old who received the Ad26.COV2.S COVID-19 vaccine or a placebo.

The chain links TRBV29-1 to TRBJ1-2; 9 positions agree with TRBD1. CDR3 size: 15 residues. Germline V gives CDR1 SQVTM, CDR2 ANQGSEA. Trimming took 0 bases from V and 3 from J; bases not matched to a gene: 5. DNA for the CDR3: TGCAGCGTTGAAGATTACTGGGACAGGGACTATGGCTACACCTTC. Its protein is CSVEDYWDRDYGYTF.

This chain joins TRBV5-6 and TRBJ1-6; D is unclear. V lost 0 bases and J 6 bases, leaving 7 bases between the germline ends. The CDR3 is 14 amino acids. The germline gives CDR1 SGHDT, CDR2 YYEEEE. Written as DNA, the CDR3 is TGTGCCAGCAGCTTGGCGCAGGTTAATTCACCCCTCCACTTT. This sequence encodes CASSLAQVNSPLHF.

The chain carries TRBV18 and TRBJ1-5; tentative D call: TRBD1 (5 bases). Germline loops: CDR1 KGHSH, CDR2 LQKENI. V shed 6 bases and J shed 3 bases, with 12 bases lying between them. There are 14 residues in the CDR3. The CDR3 region has the DNA TGTGCCAGCTCGCCAGACAGATCCAATCAGCCCCAGCATTTT. Translating it yields CASSPDRSNQPQHF.

This chain links TRBV4-1 with TRBJ2-5; TRBD1 matches 10 bases. Per germline, CDR1 MGHRA and CDR2 YSYEKL. V lost 6 bases, J lost 8 bases, and 9 bases stayed unmatched. The CDR3 is 14 amino acids. The CDR3 spells CASRPAGTGVTQYF. The CDR3 nucleotides read TGCGCCAGCAGACCCGCCGGGACAGGGGTAACCCAGTACTTC.

The gene calls are TRBV11-2 and TRBJ1-2, with TRBD1 matching 8 bases. Germline-derived CDR1 and CDR2 are SGHAT and FQNNGV. The trim removed 5 bases at V and 4 bases at J, leaving 15 bases unmatched. This CDR3 is 17 amino acids long. DNA for the CDR3: TGTGCCAGCAGCCTAAACTCCCGGACAGGGCGAGTCTATGGCTACACCTTC. It translates to CASSLNSRTGRVYGYTF.

The chain uses TRBV9 and TRBJ2-5; no definite D call. The germline gives CDR1 SGDLS, CDR2 YYNGEE. This CDR3 spans 15 amino acids. The ends were cut back, 1 base at V and 5 bases at J, with 15 bases in the middle. The CDR3 DNA reads TGTGCCAGCAGCGTATACGGGTCCATAGGCGAGACCCAGTACTTC. It encodes CASSVYGSIGETQYF.

Concerning this clone itself: One end of the junction is discordant with germline, which a read error may explain. The rearrangement joins TRBV6-5 to TRBJ1-6; D is undetermined. There are 14 residues in the CDR3. CDR1 and CDR2 from the germline V gene are MNHEY and SVGAGI. CDR3 protein: CASSDSSYNSPLHF. Here the CDR3 DNA reads TGTGCCAGCAGTGACTCCTCCTATAATTCACCCCTCCACTTT.

This rearrangement joins TRBV5-6 to TRBJ2-5; tentatively, D is TRBD1 (6 bases). Germline V lookup: CDR1 SGHDT, CDR2 YYEEEE. The CDR3 loop spans 13 amino acids. Trimming removed 1 base from V and 4 bases from J, with 8 bases in between. CDR3 region: CASSLLGAETQYF. CDR3 in DNA: TGTGCCAGCAGCTTGTTGGGGGCAGAGACCCAGTACTTC. The variable domain in full, with the rest retrieved from reference TRBV5-6 and TRBJ2-5, is DAGVTQSPTHLIKTRGQQVTLRCSPKSGHDTVSWYQQALGQGPQFIFQYYEEEERQRGNFPDRFSGHQFPNYSSELNVNALLLGDSALYLCASSLLGAETQYFGPGTRLLVL.

The chain carries TRBV12-5 and TRBJ2-3, with TRBD2 as a possible D gene (6 bases). The CDR3 sequence is 17 residues long. Trimming shortened V by 2 bases and J by 5 bases, and 20 bases separated the two germline ends. Looked up from germline, CDR1 is LGHNT and CDR2 is FRNRAP. This chain's CDR3 is CASGLRPEGRREDTQYF. The CDR3 nucleotides read TGTGCTAGTGGTTTGCGCCCGGAGGGCCGACGGGAAGATACGCAGTATTTT. Based on the CDR3 plus reference TRBV12-5 and TRBJ2-3, the full variable domain is DARVTQTPRHKVTEMGQEVTMRCQPILGHNTVFWYRQTMMQGLELLAYFRNRAPLDDSGMPKDRFSAEMPDATLATLKIQPSEPRDSAVYFCASGLRPEGRREDTQYFGPGTRLTVL.

As DNA, the CDR3 is TGTGCCAGCAGCTTGGATCCAAGGACAGATACGCAGTATTTT. It specifies CASSLDPRTDTQYF. V usage is TRBV5-4 and J usage is TRBJ2-3; D not resolved. V was trimmed by 0 bases and J by 3 bases, leaving 8 bases between them. CDR1 and CDR2 from the germline V gene are SGHNT and YYREEE (reference sequence). The CDR3 is 14 residues long.

The gene calls are TRBV28 and TRBJ1-6; the match to TRBD1 covers 7 bases. The germline V gene has CDR1 MDHEN and CDR2 SYDVKM. Unmatched junction bases numbered 7, after V lost 7 bases and J lost 7 bases. This CDR3 region has 14 residues. CDR3 in DNA: TGTGCCAGCATACACGGGACAGTCAATTCACCCCTCCACTTT. Its protein is CASIHGTVNSPLHF.

The chain is built from TRBV3-1 (or the pseudogene TRBV3-2) and TRBJ2-3; no definite D call. This CDR3 comprises 13 residues. The germline V gene has CDR1 LGHDT and CDR2 YNNKEL (reference sequence). Trimming stripped 5 bases from V and 2 bases from J, with 8 bases between. The CDR3 reads CASSKVDTDTQYF. CDR3 bases: TGTGCCAGCAGCAAAGTAGACACAGATACGCAGTATTTT.

V and J are TRBV7-2 and TRBJ2-5; 10 bases are shared with TRBD2. This CDR3 has 15 amino acids. The V gene end was trimmed by 1 base and the J gene end by 5 bases; junction bases not matched to a gene: 4. Germline CDR1 SGHTA, CDR2 FQGNSA. The CDR3 protein is CASSLEAGGWETQYF. Here the CDR3 DNA reads TGTGCCAGCAGCTTAGAAGCGGGGGGGTGGGAGACCCAGTACTTC.

This chain connects TRBV4-1 to TRBJ1-2; TRBD1 is a possible D gene (6 bases). The germline V gene has CDR1 MGHRA and CDR2 YSYEKL. This CDR3 spans 14 amino acids. The V end was cut by 1 base, the J end by 3 bases, with 9 bases between. CDR3 bases: TGCGCCAGCAGCCAAGCAGGGGTTGACTATGGCTACACCTTC. It translates to CASSQAGVDYGYTF.

The V gene is TRBV11-2, the J gene TRBJ1-6; D not resolved. Germline V gene data show CDR1 as SGHAT and CDR2 as FQNNGV. Trimming removed 5 bases at V and 7 bases at J, with 15 bases between. The CDR3 spans 15 residues. The CDR3 DNA is TGTGCCAGCAGCCTTGACCTGGGTTGGAATTCACCCCTCCACTTT. Translating it yields CASSLDLGWNSPLHF.

The chain links TRBV21-1 to TRBJ2-7; the table names TRBD1, a call not compared with the DNA. TRBV21-1 is listed as a pseudogene. The CDR3 is 14 amino acids. The CDR3 loop reads CASSNWDRNYEQYV. In DNA, the CDR3 is TGTGCCAGCAGCAATTGGGACAGAAACTACGAGCAGTACGTC.

In DNA form, the CDR3 reads TGTGCCAGCAGCGTAGACGGGGCCAACGTCCTGACTTTC. This encodes CASSVDGANVLTF. The rearrangement joins TRBV9 to TRBJ2-6; D not resolved. This CDR3 contains 13 residues. Germline lookup yields CDR1 SGDLS and CDR2 YYNGEE. Trimming pared 0 bases from V and 4 bases from J, leaving 2 bases between.

The chain couples TRBV6-2 or TRBV6-3 to TRBJ1-1; D is ambiguous. Looked up from germline, CDR1 is MNHEY and CDR2 is SVGEGT. V was clipped by 6 bases and J by 4 bases, with 9 bases between them. The CDR3 is 12 amino acids. The CDR3 DNA reads TGTGCCAGCAGCCGCCTGGGCACTGAAGCTTTCTTT. Its protein is CASSRLGTEAFF.

This chain joins TRBV3-1 (or the pseudogene TRBV3-2) and TRBJ2-3; 9 bases fit TRBD2. The CDR3 spans 16 residues. Trimming at V came to 3 bases and at J to 0 bases, leaving 4 bases not matched to a gene. Germline-derived CDR1 and CDR2 are LGHDT and YNNKEL (reference sequence). The CDR3 bases are TGTGCCAGCAGCCAGCGGGGGGGCGCTAGCACAGATACGCAGTATTTT. This codes for CASSQRGGASTDTQYF.

This CDR3 reads CASSLGVNYGYTF. The CDR3 DNA follows: TGTGCCAGCAGCTTAGGGGTCAACTATGGCTACACCTTC. The chain combines TRBV7-9 with TRBJ1-2; D gene uncertain. The CDR3 runs 13 residues. Trimming shortened V by 1 base and J by 2 bases, and 5 bases separated the two germline ends. The germline V gene has CDR1 SEHNR and CDR2 FQNEAQ (reference sequence). The full variable domain, completed using reference TRBV7-9 and TRBJ1-2, is DTGVSQNPRHKITKRGQNVTFRCDPISEHNRLYWYRQTLGQGPEFLTYFQNEAQLEKSRLLSDRFSAERPKGSFSTLEIQRTEQGDSAMYLCASSLGVNYGYTFGSGTRLTVV.

V gene TRBV5-1 combines with J gene TRBJ1-3, with D possibly TRBD1 on 6 matching bases. This CDR3 has 15 amino acids. Germline-derived CDR1 and CDR2 are SGHRS and YFSETQ. Between the trimmed V and J ends, which lost 5 bases and 6 bases, there was a span of 18 bases. The CDR3 region is CASRVVQGSENTIYF. The CDR3 DNA sequence: TGCGCCAGCAGGGTCGTACAGGGATCCGAAAACACCATATATTTT.

Only a few counts were recorded for this clone. This chain connects TRBV11-3 to TRBJ1-1; 10 bases fit TRBD1. V was pared by 1 base and J by 9 bases, with 8 bases of the junction left unmatched. The CDR3 totals 15 residues. Germline values: CDR1 SGHNT, CDR2 YENEEA. CDR3 residues: CASSLVGGQGWKAFF. The CDR3 nucleotides are TGTGCCAGCAGCTTAGTAGGGGGACAGGGGTGGAAAGCTTTCTTT.

The gene calls are TRBV6-5 and TRBJ1-1; a possible D gene is TRBD1 (6 bases). CDR3 length: 11 residues. Germline lookup yields CDR1 MNHEY and CDR2 SVGAGI. CDR3 region: CASQGNLEAFF. For the CDR3, the DNA is TGTGCTTCACAGGGAAATCTTGAAGCTTTCTTT.

The J gene is TRBJ2-5, the V gene TRBV6-5; TRBD2 is a possible D gene (6 bases). The CDR3 sequence is 15 residues long. From germline, CDR1 is MNHEY and CDR2 SVGAGI. Trimming took off 4 bases at V and 2 bases at J, with 14 bases between the two ends. CDR3 loop: CASSSDRDSQETQYF. For the CDR3, the DNA is TGTGCCAGCAGTTCTGACCGGGACTCGCAAGAGACCCAGTACTTC.

This chain connects TRBV19 to TRBJ1-6, with a tentative D call TRBD1 (5 bases). CDR3 length: 18 amino acids. Germline V gives CDR1 LNHDA, CDR2 SQIVND (reference sequence). V lost 11 bases, J lost 0 bases, and 23 bases lay in between. CDR3 DNA sequence: TGTGCCGGGGTTCCGGGACGTTTTAAGAGCTCCTATAATTCACCCCTCCACTTT. It specifies CAGVPGRFKSSYNSPLHF. Looking up the rest from reference TRBV19 and TRBJ1-6 gives the full variable domain: DGGITQSPKYLFRKEGQNVTLSCEQNLNHDAMYWYRQDPGQGLRLIYYSQIVNDFQKGDIAEGYSVSREKKESFPLTVTSAQKNPTAFYLCAGVPGRFKSSYNSPLHFGNGTRLTVT.

This chain connects TRBV4-3 to TRBJ1-1; 7 bases are shared with TRBD1. CDR1 and CDR2 from the germline V gene are LGHNA and YSLEER. The CDR3 covers 15 residues. V lost 0 bases and J lost 4; bases outside the gene matches: 5. CDR3 sequence reads: CASSQDRGASTEAFF. The CDR3 coding sequence is TGCGCCAGCAGCCAAGACAGGGGGGCTAGCACTGAAGCTTTCTTT.

The rearrangement joins TRBV5-1 to TRBJ1-2; a weak D match, TRBD1 (6 bases). Germline CDR1 and CDR2: SGHRS and YFSETQ. The CDR3 runs 14 residues. V lost 3 bases and J 4 bases, leaving 13 bases between the germline ends. The CDR3 sequence is CASSSLQGRYGYTF. The CDR3, as DNA: TGCGCCAGCAGCTCACTACAGGGTCGCTATGGCTACACCTTC. Combining the CDR3 with reference TRBV5-1 and TRBJ1-2 gives the whole variable domain KAGVTQTPRYLIKTRGQQVTLSCSPISGHRSVSWYQQTPGQGLQFLFEYFSETQRNKGNFPGRFSGRQFSNSRSEMNVSTLELGDSALYLCASSSLQGRYGYTFGSGTRLTVV.

The chain links TRBV18 to TRBJ1-3; 7 nucleotides agree with TRBD1. The CDR3 length is 15 residues. After removal of 5 bases from V and 6 bases from J, the junction contained 10 bases not matched to a gene. The germline CDR1 and CDR2 sequences are KGHSH and LQKENI. CDR3 DNA: TGTGCCAGCTCAGACGTAAAGGGGGCTGCAAACACCATATATTTT. Its protein is CASSDVKGAANTIYF.

J is TRBJ1-4 and V is TRBV15, with 9 bases fitting TRBD1. The CDR3 length is 14 residues. The trim removed 3 bases at V and 8 bases at J, leaving 4 bases unmatched. Germline CDR1 reads LNHNV; CDR2 reads YYDKDF (reference sequence). CDR3 protein: CATSRDRGSEKLFF. CDR3 in DNA: TGTGCCACCAGCAGGGACAGGGGATCGGAAAAACTGTTTTTT.